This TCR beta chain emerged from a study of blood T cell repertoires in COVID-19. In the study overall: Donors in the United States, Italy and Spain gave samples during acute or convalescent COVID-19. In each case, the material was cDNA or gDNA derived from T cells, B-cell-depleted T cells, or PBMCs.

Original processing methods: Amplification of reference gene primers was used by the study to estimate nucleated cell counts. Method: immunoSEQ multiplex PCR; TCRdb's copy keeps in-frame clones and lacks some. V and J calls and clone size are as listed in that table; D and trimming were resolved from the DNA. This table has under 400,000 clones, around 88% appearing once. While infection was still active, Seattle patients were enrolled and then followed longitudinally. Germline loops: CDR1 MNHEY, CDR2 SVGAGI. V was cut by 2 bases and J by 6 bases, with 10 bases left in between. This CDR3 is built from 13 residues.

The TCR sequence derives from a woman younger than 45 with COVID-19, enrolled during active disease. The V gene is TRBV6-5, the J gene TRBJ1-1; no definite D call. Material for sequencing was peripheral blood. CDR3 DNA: TGTGCCAGCAGTTACGAGGTGTGGGCTGAAGCTTTCTTT. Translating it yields CASSYEVWAEAFF.